This is a list of T cell receptor beta chains from one sample in a study of CD8 T cells in ankylosing spondylitis. TCRdb passed the 5' RACE reads through MiXCR, listing each CDR3 protein once. The data show fewer than 250,000 distinct CDR3 sequences, with roughly 32% seen just once and roughly 4.2% held by the top ten. Sample: blood, either unsorted or a sorted T cell fraction (not recorded which). These receptors were taken from a male donor with ankylosing spondylitis or in good health (not recorded which). The CDR3 runs from the conserved cysteine through the conserved F or W. The D gene is left open where the match is weak. The size field is filled for only some rows; it gives once, few, many or a size class.

D gene	clone size	J gene	V gene	CDR3 DNA	CDR3 protein
NA	NA	TRBJ2-3	TRBV12-3/TRBV12-4	TGTGCCAGCAGTTCCGGACTTGCCCAGGCAGATACGCAGTATTTT	CASSSGLAQADTQYF
NA	NA	TRBJ1-4	TRBV7-2	TGTGCCAGCAGTCTTCTCGGGGGGTTCTTTAATGAAAAACTGTTTTTT	CASSLLGGFFNEKLFF
NA	NA	TRBJ1-1	TRBV12-3/TRBV12-4	TGTGCCAGCAGTTTGGCGGGCTACGGTTGGGAGACTGAAGCTTTCTTT	CASSLAGYGWETEAFF
TRBD2	NA	TRBJ2-3	TRBV12-3/TRBV12-4	TGTGCCAGCAGCCTCACCGGGGGGGCCCGCACAGATACGCAGTATTTT	CASSLTGGARTDTQYF
NA	NA	TRBJ2-3	TRBV7-9	TGTGCCAGCAGCTTAAGCTTCAGCACAGATACGCAGTATTTT	CASSLSFSTDTQYF
TRBD2	NA	TRBJ2-5	TRBV7-2	TGTGCCAGCAGCTTATGGGCTAGCGGGGCACAAGAGACCCAGTACTTC	CASSLWASGAQETQYF
NA	NA	TRBJ2-5	TRBV7-8	TGTGCCAGCAGCCTGAGGAGGGCTCAAGAGACCCAGTACTTC	CASSLRRAQETQYF
NA	NA	TRBJ1-1	TRBV6-1	TGTGCCAGCAGTGCGCGGGGTTGGAGTACTGAAGCTTTCTTT	CASSARGWSTEAFF
NA	NA	TRBJ2-2	TRBV7-9	TGTGCCAGCAGCCATCGACGGGCCACCGGGGAGCTGTTTTTT	CASSHRRATGELFF
NA	NA	TRBJ2-3	TRBV5-1	TGCGCCAGCAGCTTGGGTTCGGTCACAGATACGCAGTATTTT	CASSLGSVTDTQYF
NA	NA	TRBJ2-1	TRBV5-6	TGTGCCAGCAGCAATAGCGGAGATAATGAGCAGTTCTTC	CASSNSGDNEQFF
TRBD2	few	TRBJ2-7	TRBV20-1	TGCAGTGCTAGACTCACTAGCGGGGGACACCACGAGCAGTACTTC	CSARLTSGGHHEQYF
TRBD1	NA	TRBJ2-1	TRBV12-3/TRBV12-4	TGTGCCAGCAGAGAGGTGGGGACAGGGGGCGGAAATGAGCAGTTCTTC	CASREVGTGGGNEQFF
NA	NA	TRBJ1-3	TRBV28	TGTGCCAGCCTAACCCTAGGATCTGGAAACACCATATATTTT	CASLTLGSGNTIYF
NA	NA	TRBJ2-7	TRBV6-1	TGTGCCAGCAGTAATCTGGCACTTAAGGACTTC	CASSNLALKDF
TRBD1	few	TRBJ1-5	TRBV7-3	TGTGCCACCTTAACAGGGGATAGCAATCAGCCCCAGCATTTT	CATLTGDSNQPQHF
TRBD1	NA	TRBJ1-6	TRBV7-6	TGTGCCAGCAGCTTAGGGACAGGCCATAATTCACCCCTCCACTTT	CASSLGTGHNSPLHF
NA	NA	TRBJ2-3	TRBV10-3	TGTGCCATCGCGGAGGGAGGTCCGTTTGATACGCAGTATTTT	CAIAEGGPFDTQYF
NA	few	TRBJ2-7	TRBV6-5	TGTGCCAGCAGTTACGGGGCCACCTCCTACGAGCAGTACTTC	CASSYGATSYEQYF
TRBD2	NA	TRBJ2-2	TRBV15	TGTGCCACCAGCCGCCGGGCCACGGGAGGCGGGGAGCTGTTTTTT	CATSRRATGGGELFF
TRBD1	NA	TRBJ1-2	TRBV29-1	TGCAGCGCTCCCGGGACAGGGGAATATGGCTACACCTTC	CSAPGTGEYGYTF
TRBD2	many	TRBJ2-1	TRBV15	TGTGCCACCAGCAGAGATCGACTAGCGGGGGGTTTGCATGAGCAGTTCTTC	CATSRDRLAGGLHEQFF
NA	few	TRBJ1-3	TRBV5-1	TGCGCCAGCAGCTTGAGTTTTGGGTTTGGAGGAAACACCATATATTTT	CASSLSFGFGGNTIYF
NA	NA	TRBJ1-5	TRBV30	TGTGCCTGGAGTGTGACTTATAGCAATCAGCCCCAGCATTTT	CAWSVTYSNQPQHF
TRBD1	few	TRBJ1-6	TRBV20-1	TGCAGTGCTAGGGACACCGGGACAGGGGACTATAATTCACCCCTCCACTTT	CSARDTGTGDYNSPLHF
NA	few	TRBJ2-7	TRBV9	TGTGCCAGCAGCGTAGCACAGGGAGCCTACGAGCAGTACTTC	CASSVAQGAYEQYF
NA	many	TRBJ2-3	TRBV27	TGTGCCAGCAGATTAGGCAGCACAGATACGCAGTATTTT	CASRLGSTDTQYF
NA	NA	TRBJ2-2	TRBV20-1	TGCAGTGCTCTGGACTGGCTGAACACCGGGGAGCTGTTTTTT	CSALDWLNTGELFF
NA	NA	TRBJ2-2	TRBV6-1	TGTGCCACCAACCCGCAGGGCGGAAACACCGGGGAGCTGTTTTTT	CATNPQGGNTGELFF
NA	NA	TRBJ2-3	TRBV18	TGTGCCAGCTCCCCGGCACCACCACCAGATACGCAGTATTTT	CASSPAPPPDTQYF
NA	NA	TRBJ2-5	TRBV29-1	TGCAGCGTTGAAGGGGGTGAAGAGACCCAGTACTTC	CSVEGGEETQYF
NA	once	TRBJ2-1	TRBV5-1	TGCGCCAGCAGCCTCCGGACTGGGACCTACAATGAGCAGTTCTTC	CASSLRTGTYNEQFF
NA	NA	TRBJ2-5	TRBV4-1	TGCGCCAGCAGCCAGTTTGGCGGGGACGAGACCCAGTACTTC	CASSQFGGDETQYF
TRBD1	few	TRBJ1-2	TRBV12-3/TRBV12-4	TGTGCCAGCAGTTCCATGGGAACAGGGGGAGGCTATGGCTACACCTTC	CASSSMGTGGGYGYTF
NA	NA	TRBJ2-1	TRBV12-3/TRBV12-4	TGTGCCAGCAGACCCCTGGGACTTGCCAATGAGCAGTTCTTC	CASRPLGLANEQFF
TRBD1	few	TRBJ1-2	TRBV5-6	TGTGCCAGCAGCTTGGGAGTCGACAGGGGACTGGAGGGCTACACCTTC	CASSLGVDRGLEGYTF
NA	NA	TRBJ2-1	TRBV12-3/TRBV12-4	TGTGCCAGCAGTTTAGACAGTCACAATGAGCAGTTCTTC	CASSLDSHNEQFF
TRBD1	few	TRBJ2-7	TRBV20-1	TGCAGTGCAAAGACAGGGGACGAGCAGTACTTC	CSAKTGDEQYF
TRBD2	NA	TRBJ2-7	TRBV15	TGTGCCACCAGTCGCCCGGGACTAGCGCTTAGCTCCTACGAGCAGTACTTC	CATSRPGLALSSYEQYF
TRBD2	NA	TRBJ2-7	TRBV4-1	TGCGCCAGCAGCCGATACCTAGCGGGGATTCCCCACGAGCAGTACTTC	CASSRYLAGIPHEQYF
TRBD1	NA	TRBJ1-4	TRBV12-3/TRBV12-4	TGTGCCAGCAGTCCCCGGGACAGGGCTGAGGAAAAACTGTTTTTT	CASSPRDRAEEKLFF
TRBD1	many	TRBJ2-3	TRBV20-1	TGCAGTCTTACAGGGGCAGAGACAGATACGCAGTATTTT	CSLTGAETDTQYF
NA	many	TRBJ2-3	TRBV12-3/TRBV12-4	TGTGCCAGTTCAGAGTCGGGCTCTAGCACAGATACGCAGTATTTT	CASSESGSSTDTQYF
NA	NA	TRBJ2-1	TRBV12-3/TRBV12-4	TGTGCCAGCAGTCCCCCGGACCCCCTTCCTGGGAATGAGCAGTTCTTC	CASSPPDPLPGNEQFF
NA	NA	TRBJ2-7	TRBV12-3/TRBV12-4	TGTGCCAGCAGCCACGGGACCATTGTCTCCTACGAGCAGTACTTC	CASSHGTIVSYEQYF
NA	few	TRBJ2-5	TRBV9	TGTGCCAGCAGCCAAGGGGCAGCCCAAGAGACCCAGTACTTC	CASSQGAAQETQYF
TRBD2	NA	TRBJ2-1	TRBV5-5	TGTGCCAGCAGTCTACTAGCGGGGGTCGATAATGAGCAGTTCTTC	CASSLLAGVDNEQFF
NA	few	TRBJ2-1	TRBV4-1	TGCGCCAGCAGCCTCGACGCGACGGCGGTCTTCGGTGAGCAGTTCTTC	CASSLDATAVFGEQFF
NA	NA	TRBJ2-2	TRBV27	TGTGCCAGCAGTCCGTGGGGCGGGGTCGCCGGGGAGCTGTTTTTT	CASSPWGGVAGELFF
TRBD1	few	TRBJ2-3	TRBV7-9	TGTGCCAGCAGCTTAGCGACCGGGACAGGGATGGATACGCAGTATTTT	CASSLATGTGMDTQYF
NA	NA	TRBJ1-1	TRBV5-1	TGCGCCAGCAGCTCCGGACTATCCACTGAAGCTTTCTTT	CASSSGLSTEAFF
NA	NA	TRBJ2-1	TRBV12-3/TRBV12-4	TGTGCCAGCAGTTTTGGACGGGGTGAGCAGTTCTTC	CASSFGRGEQFF
TRBD2	once	TRBJ2-3	TRBV7-9	TGTGCCAGCAGCGACCCCGGCGGGGGTATTGAAGATACGCAGTATTTT	CASSDPGGGIEDTQYF